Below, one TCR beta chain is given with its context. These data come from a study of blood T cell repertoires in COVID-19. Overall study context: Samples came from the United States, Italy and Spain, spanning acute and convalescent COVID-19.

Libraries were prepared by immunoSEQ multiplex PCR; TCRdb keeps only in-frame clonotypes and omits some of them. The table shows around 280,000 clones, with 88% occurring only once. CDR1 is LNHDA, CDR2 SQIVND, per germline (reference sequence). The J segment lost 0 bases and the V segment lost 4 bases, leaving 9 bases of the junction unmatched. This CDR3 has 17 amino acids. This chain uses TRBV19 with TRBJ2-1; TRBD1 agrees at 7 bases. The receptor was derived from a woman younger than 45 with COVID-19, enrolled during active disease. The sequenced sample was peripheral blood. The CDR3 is CASSTGQALSSYNEQFF. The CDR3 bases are TGTGCCAGTAGTACCGGACAGGCGCTTAGCTCCTACAATGAGCAGTTCTTC.